This TCR beta chain was retrieved from a study of CD8 T cells in ankylosing spondylitis. As the method for making TCR beta libraries, quantitative 5'-RACE with molecular barcodes was used. TCRdb used MiXCR to reprocess the 5' RACE reads, holding one entry per CDR3 protein. The sample includes 200,000 to 300,000 distinct CDR3 sequences, over 8.5% of them seen just once. V lost 1 base and J lost 2, with 5 bases in between. The CDR3 contains 13 residues. The germline V gene encodes CDR1 SEHNR and CDR2 FQNEAQ (reference sequence). This clonotype was counted many times. Its antigen is not identified. Notes on the study in general: Disease-linked clones bore a CD8+ phenotype, appearing relatively rarely in peripheral blood. Earlier authors reported some of these motif variants in reactive arthritis synovial fluid and blood.

This chain joins TRBV7-9 and TRBJ1-2; D possibly corresponds to TRBD1 (5 bases). The sequenced sample consisted of blood, either unsorted or a sorted T cell fraction (not recorded which). The source is a male donor with ankylosing spondylitis or in good health (not recorded which). Here the CDR3 DNA reads TGTGCCAGCAGCTTAGGGGACAACTATGGCTACACCTTC. Its translation is CASSLGDNYGYTF.